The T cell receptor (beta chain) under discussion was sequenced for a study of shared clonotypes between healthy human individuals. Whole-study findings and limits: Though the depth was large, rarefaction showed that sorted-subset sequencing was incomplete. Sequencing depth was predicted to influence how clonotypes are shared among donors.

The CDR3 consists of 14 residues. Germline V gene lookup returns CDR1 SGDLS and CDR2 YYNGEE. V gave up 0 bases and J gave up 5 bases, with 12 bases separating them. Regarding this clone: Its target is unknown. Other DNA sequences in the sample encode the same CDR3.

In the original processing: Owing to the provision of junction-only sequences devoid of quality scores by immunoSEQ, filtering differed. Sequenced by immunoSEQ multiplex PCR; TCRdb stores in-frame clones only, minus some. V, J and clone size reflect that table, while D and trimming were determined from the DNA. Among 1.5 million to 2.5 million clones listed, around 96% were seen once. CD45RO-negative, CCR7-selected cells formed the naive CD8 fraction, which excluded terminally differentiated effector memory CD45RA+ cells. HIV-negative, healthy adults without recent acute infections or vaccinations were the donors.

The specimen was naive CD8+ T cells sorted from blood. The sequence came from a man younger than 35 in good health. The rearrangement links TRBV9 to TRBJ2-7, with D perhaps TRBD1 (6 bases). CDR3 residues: CASSVGGGTHEQYF. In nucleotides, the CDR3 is TGTGCCAGCAGCGTAGGAGGGGGTACCCACGAGCAGTACTTC.